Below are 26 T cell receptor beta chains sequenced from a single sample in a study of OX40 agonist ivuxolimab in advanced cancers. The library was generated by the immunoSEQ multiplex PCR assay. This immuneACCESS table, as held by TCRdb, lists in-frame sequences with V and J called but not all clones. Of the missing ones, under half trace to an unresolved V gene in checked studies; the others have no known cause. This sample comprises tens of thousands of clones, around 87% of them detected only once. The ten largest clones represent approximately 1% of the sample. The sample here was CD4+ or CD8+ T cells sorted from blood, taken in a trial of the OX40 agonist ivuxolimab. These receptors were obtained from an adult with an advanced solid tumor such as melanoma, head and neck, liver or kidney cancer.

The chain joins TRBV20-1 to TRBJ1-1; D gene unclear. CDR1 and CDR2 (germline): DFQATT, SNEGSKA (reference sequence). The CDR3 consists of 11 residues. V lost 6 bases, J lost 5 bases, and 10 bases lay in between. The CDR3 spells CSAPRMTEAFF. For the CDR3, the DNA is TGCAGTGCCCCGAGAATGACTGAAGCTTTCTTT.

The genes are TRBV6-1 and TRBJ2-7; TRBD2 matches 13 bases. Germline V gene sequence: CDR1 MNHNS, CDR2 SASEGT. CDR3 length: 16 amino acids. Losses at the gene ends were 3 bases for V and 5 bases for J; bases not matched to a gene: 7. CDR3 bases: TGTGCCAGCAGTGACCCGGGACTAGCGGGATATCACGAGCAGTACTTC. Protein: CASSDPGLAGYHEQYF.

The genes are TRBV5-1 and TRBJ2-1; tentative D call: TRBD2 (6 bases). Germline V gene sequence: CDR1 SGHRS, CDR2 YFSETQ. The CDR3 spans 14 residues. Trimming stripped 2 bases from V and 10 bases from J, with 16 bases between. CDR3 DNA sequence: TGCGCCAGCAGCTTCGGAGGGCCCTCATCCGAGCAGTTCTTC. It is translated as CASSFGGPSSEQFF.

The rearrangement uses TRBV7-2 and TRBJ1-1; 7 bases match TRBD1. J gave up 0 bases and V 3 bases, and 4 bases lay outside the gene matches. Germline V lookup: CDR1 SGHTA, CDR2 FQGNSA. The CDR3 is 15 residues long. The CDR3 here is CASSFTGQMNTEAFF. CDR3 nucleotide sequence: TGTGCCAGCAGCTTCACGGGACAGATGAACACTGAAGCTTTCTTT.

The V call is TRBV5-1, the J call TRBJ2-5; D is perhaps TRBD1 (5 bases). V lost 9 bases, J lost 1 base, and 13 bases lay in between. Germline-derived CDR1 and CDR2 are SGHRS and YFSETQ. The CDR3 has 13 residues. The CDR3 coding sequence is TGCGCCAACCGCAATACAGGCCAAGAGACCCAGTACTTC. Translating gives CANRNTGQETQYF.

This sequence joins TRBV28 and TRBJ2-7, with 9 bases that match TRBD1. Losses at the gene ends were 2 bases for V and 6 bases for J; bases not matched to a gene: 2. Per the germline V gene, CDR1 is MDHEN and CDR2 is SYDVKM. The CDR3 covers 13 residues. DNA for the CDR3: TGTGCCAGCAGTTTAGGGGACAGGGCCGAGCAGTACTTC. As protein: CASSLGDRAEQYF.

The CDR3 DNA sequence: TGTGCCAGCAGCCAAGAGGTGGGGTCCTCCTACGAGCAGTACTTC. This encodes CASSQEVGSSYEQYF. The chain has TRBV4-2 and TRBJ2-7; D is uncertain. CDR3 length: 15 amino acids. Between the trimmed V and J ends, which lost 0 bases and 0 bases, there was a span of 9 bases. Germline V lookup: CDR1 LGHNA, CDR2 YNFKEQ.

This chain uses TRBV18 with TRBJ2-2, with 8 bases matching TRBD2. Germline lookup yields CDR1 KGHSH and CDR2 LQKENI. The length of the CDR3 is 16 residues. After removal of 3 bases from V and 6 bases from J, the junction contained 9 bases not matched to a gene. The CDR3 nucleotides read TGTGCCAGCTCACCTCTGAGCGGGAGTTTCGCCGGGGAGCTGTTTTTT. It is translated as CASSPLSGSFAGELFF.

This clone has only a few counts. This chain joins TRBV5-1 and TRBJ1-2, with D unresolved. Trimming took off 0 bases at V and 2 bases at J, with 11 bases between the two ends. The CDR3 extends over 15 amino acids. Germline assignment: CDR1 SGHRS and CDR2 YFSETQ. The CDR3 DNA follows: TGCGCCAGCAGCTTGGGAGGCGGAGAAAACTATGGCTACACCTTC. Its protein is CASSLGGGENYGYTF.

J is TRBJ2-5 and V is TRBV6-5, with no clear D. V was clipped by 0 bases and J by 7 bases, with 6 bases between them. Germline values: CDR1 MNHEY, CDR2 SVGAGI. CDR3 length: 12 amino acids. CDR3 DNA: TGTGCCAGCAGTTACTCTCTGGGGACCCAGTACTTC. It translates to CASSYSLGTQYF.

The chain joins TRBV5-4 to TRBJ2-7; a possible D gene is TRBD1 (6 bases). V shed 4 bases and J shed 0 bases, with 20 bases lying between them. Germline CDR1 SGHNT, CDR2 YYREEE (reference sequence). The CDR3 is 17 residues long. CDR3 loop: CASSGNWGTTPSYEQYF. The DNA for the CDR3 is TGTGCCAGCAGCGGAAATTGGGGGACAACCCCCTCCTACGAGCAGTACTTC.

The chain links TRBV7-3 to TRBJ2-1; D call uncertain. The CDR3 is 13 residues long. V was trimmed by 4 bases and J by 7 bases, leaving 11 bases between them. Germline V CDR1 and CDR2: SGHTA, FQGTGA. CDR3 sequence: CASSSTVGNEQFF. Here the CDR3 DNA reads TGTGCCAGCAGCTCCACCGTGGGAAATGAGCAGTTCTTC.

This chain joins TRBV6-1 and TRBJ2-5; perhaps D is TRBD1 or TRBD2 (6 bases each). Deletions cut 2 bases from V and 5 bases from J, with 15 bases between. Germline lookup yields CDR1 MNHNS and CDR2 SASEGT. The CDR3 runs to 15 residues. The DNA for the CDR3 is TGTGCCAGCAGTGAAACGTGGGGGGCAGGGGAGACCCAGTACTTC. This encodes CASSETWGAGETQYF.

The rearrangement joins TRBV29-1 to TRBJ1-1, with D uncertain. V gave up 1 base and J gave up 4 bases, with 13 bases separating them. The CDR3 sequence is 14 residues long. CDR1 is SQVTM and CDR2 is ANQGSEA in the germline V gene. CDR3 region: CSVEAQDASTEAFF. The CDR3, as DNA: TGCAGCGTTGAAGCGCAAGACGCGAGCACTGAAGCTTTCTTT.

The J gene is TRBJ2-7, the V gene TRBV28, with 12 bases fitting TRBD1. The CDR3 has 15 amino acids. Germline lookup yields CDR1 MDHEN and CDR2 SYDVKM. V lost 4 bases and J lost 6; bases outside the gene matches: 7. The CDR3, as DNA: TGTGCCAGCAGTTCACCCGGGACAGGGGGCCTCGAGCAGTACTTC. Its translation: CASSSPGTGGLEQYF.

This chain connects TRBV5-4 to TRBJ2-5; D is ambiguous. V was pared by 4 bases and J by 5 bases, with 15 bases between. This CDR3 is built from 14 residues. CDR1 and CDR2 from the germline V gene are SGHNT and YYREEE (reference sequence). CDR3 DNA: TGTGCCAGCAGCCGTCCGAAGGAAGTGGAGACCCAGTACTTC. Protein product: CASSRPKEVETQYF. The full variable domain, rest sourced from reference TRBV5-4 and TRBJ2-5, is ETGVTQSPTHLIKTRGQQVTLRCSSQSGHNTVSWYQQALGQGPQFIFQYYREEENGRGNFPPRFSGLQFPNYSSELNVNALELDDSALYLCASSRPKEVETQYFGPGTRLLVL.

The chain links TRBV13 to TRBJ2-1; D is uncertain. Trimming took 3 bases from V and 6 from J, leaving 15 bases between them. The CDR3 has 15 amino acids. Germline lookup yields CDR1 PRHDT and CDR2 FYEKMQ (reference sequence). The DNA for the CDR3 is TGTGCCAGCAGCTTCGGTCTGAAGAAGGGCAATGAGCAGTTCTTC. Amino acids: CASSFGLKKGNEQFF.

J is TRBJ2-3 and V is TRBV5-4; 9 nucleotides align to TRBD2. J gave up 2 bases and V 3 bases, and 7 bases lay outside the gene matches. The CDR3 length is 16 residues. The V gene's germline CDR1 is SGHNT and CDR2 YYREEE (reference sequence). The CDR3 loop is CASSSSLAGFTDTQYF. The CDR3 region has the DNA TGTGCCAGCAGCTCGTCACTAGCGGGTTTCACAGATACGCAGTATTTT.

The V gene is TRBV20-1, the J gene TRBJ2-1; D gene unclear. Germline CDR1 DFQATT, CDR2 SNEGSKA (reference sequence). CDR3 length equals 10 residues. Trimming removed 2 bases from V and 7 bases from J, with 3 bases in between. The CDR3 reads CSARINEQFF. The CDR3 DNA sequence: TGCAGTGCTAGAATAAATGAGCAGTTCTTC.

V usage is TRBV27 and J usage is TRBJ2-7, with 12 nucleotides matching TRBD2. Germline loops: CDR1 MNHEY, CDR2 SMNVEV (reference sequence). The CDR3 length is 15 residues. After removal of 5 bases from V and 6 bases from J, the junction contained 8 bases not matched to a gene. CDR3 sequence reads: CASSPRLAGVSEQYF. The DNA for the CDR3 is TGTGCCAGCAGTCCCCGACTAGCGGGAGTCTCCGAGCAGTACTTC.

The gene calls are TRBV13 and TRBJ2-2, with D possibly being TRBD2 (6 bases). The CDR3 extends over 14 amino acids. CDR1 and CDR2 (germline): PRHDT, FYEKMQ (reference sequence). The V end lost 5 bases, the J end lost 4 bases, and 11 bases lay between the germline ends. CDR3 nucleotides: TGTGCCAGCAGCCCGTTAGCGGTCACCGGGGAGCTGTTTTTT. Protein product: CASSPLAVTGELFF. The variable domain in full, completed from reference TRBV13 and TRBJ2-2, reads AAGVIQSPRHLIKEKRETATLKCYPIPRHDTVYWYQQGPGQDPQFLISFYEKMQSDKGSIPDRFSAQQFSDYHSELNMSSLELGDSALYFCASSPLAVTGELFFGEGSRLTVL.

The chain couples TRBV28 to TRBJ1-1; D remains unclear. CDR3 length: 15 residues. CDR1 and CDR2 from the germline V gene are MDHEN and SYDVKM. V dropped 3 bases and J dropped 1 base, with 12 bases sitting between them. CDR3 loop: CASSFGGSGNTEAFF. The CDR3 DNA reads TGTGCCAGCAGTTTTGGTGGGAGTGGGAACACTGAAGCTTTCTTT.

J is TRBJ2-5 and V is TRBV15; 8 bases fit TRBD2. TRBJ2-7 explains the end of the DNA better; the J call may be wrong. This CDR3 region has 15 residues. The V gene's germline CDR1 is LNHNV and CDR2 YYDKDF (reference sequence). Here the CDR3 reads CATSRPGTRSNEQYF. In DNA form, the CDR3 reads TGTGCCACCAGCAGACCGGGGACTAGGTCCAACGAGCAGTACTTC.

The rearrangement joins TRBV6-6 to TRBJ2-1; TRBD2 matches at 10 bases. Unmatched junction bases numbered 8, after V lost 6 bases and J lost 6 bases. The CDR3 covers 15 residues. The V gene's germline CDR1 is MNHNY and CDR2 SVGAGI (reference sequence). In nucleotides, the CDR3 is TGTGCCAGCAGCCTGACTAGCGGGTTTAGCAATGAGCAGTTCTTC. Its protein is CASSLTSGFSNEQFF.

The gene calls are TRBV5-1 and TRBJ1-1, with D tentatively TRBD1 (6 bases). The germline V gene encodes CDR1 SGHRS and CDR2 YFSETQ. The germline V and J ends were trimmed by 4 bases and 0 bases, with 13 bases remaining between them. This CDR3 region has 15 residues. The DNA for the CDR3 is TGCGCCAGCAGCCCGACGGGACACCTGAACACTGAAGCTTTCTTT. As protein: CASSPTGHLNTEAFF. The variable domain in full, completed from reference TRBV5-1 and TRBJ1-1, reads KAGVTQTPRYLIKTRGQQVTLSCSPISGHRSVSWYQQTPGQGLQFLFEYFSETQRNKGNFPGRFSGRQFSNSRSEMNVSTLELGDSALYLCASSPTGHLNTEAFFGQGTRLTVV.

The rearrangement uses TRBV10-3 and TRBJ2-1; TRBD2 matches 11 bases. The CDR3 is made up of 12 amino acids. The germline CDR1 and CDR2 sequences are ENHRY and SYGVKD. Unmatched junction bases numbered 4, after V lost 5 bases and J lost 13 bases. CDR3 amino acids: CAISWTSGHQFF. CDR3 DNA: TGTGCCATCAGTTGGACTAGCGGGCACCAGTTCTTC.